A single sample is the source of the 11 T cell receptor beta chains below, sequenced in a study of identical twins. TCRdb re-called the 5' RACE reads through MiXCR, storing one row per CDR3 protein. Seen here are around 510,000 distinct CDR3 sequences, roughly an eighth observed once, and the top ten hold about 0.97%. These records were also assigned to another study, of yellow fever vaccine responses in identical twins.

Specimen: CD4+ T cells sorted from blood. The receptors stem from a woman younger than 30 in good health.

As concerns this clonotype: The CDR3 does not end in the conserved phenylalanine or tryptophan, so this is likely a read error. The V and J genes are TRBV12-3 or TRBV12-4 and TRBJ2-6; D is unresolved. The CDR3 spans 15 residues. V was shortened by 1 base and J by 1 base, with 5 bases between the two germline ends. The chain's CDR3 is CASSLGGSGANVLTY. CDR3 nucleotides: TGTGCCAGCAGTTTAGGAGGATCTGGGGCCAACGTCCTGACTTAC.

V and J are TRBV4-1 and TRBJ2-5; the D is unclear. Germline lookup yields CDR1 MGHRA and CDR2 YSYEKL. The CDR3 is made up of 18 amino acids. The germline V and J ends were trimmed by 0 bases and 1 base, with 18 bases remaining between them. CDR3 in amino acids: CASSQDAVALTRQETQYF. The CDR3 region has the DNA TGCGCCAGCAGCCAAGATGCCGTTGCCCTAACTCGCCAAGAGACCCAGTACTTC.

This rearrangement joins TRBV4-1 to TRBJ1-4, with 10 bases lining up with TRBD1. The CDR3 extends over 14 amino acids. The germline V gene has CDR1 MGHRA and CDR2 YSYEKL. With 4 bases clipped from V and 8 bases from J, the junction kept 4 bases outside the gene matches. The CDR3 loop reads CASSPDRGREKLFF. As DNA, the CDR3 is TGCGCCAGCAGCCCCGACAGGGGGCGCGAAAAACTGTTTTTT.

This chain uses TRBV29-1 with TRBJ2-1, with TRBD1 matching over 7 bases. This CDR3 is 13 amino acids long. Germline-derived CDR1 and CDR2 are SQVTM and ANQGSEA. V lost 7 bases to trimming and J lost 7 bases; unmatched junction nucleotides: 10. The CDR3 is CSGTGVRFNEQFF. CDR3 sequence (DNA): TGCAGCGGAACAGGGGTAAGGTTTAATGAGCAGTTCTTC.

This clonotype was found many times. The chain uses TRBV7-2 and TRBJ2-3; TRBD1 matches at 9 bases. The J segment lost 7 bases and the V segment lost 6 bases, leaving 8 bases of the junction unmatched. Per the germline V gene, CDR1 is SGHTA and CDR2 is FQGNSA. The CDR3 has 14 residues. CDR3 residues: CASRTGGDWYTQYF. The CDR3 region has the DNA TGTGCCAGCAGAACAGGGGGCGATTGGTATACGCAGTATTTT. Variable domain in full (rest from reference TRBV7-2 and TRBJ2-3): GAGVSQSPSNKVTEKGKDVELRCDPISGHTALYWYRQSLGQGLEFLIYFQGNSAPDKSGLPSDRFSAERTGGSVSTLTIQRTQQEDSAVYLCASRTGGDWYTQYFGPGTRLTVL.

The gene calls are TRBV4-3 and TRBJ2-2; 9 nucleotides align to TRBD1. The CDR3 loop spans 16 amino acids. J lost 6 bases, V lost 0 bases, and 5 bases had no gene match. The germline gives CDR1 LGHNA, CDR2 YSLEER. CDR3 nucleotides: TGCGCCAGCAGCCAAGACGGGACAGGGTTGGCCGGGGAGCTGTTTTTT. It is translated as CASSQDGTGLAGELFF.

The chain recombines TRBV11-2 with TRBJ2-2, with D hard to call. The ends were cut back, 5 bases at V and 0 bases at J, with 19 bases in the middle. In germline, CDR1 is SGHAT, CDR2 FQNNGV. The CDR3 sequence is 18 residues long. The CDR3 loop is CASSPPLDWASNTGELFF. CDR3 nucleotide sequence: TGTGCCAGCAGCCCCCCCCTAGATTGGGCCTCGAACACCGGGGAGCTGTTTTTT.

At least ten counts were recorded for this clonotype. This chain connects TRBV7-9 to TRBJ2-7; 7 positions agree with TRBD1. Germline V lookup: CDR1 SEHNR, CDR2 FQNEAQ (reference sequence). Germline trimming cut 5 bases from V and 6 bases from J; bases unmatched to any gene: 7. The CDR3 has 13 amino acids. The CDR3 loop reads CASSPLGGVEQYF. CDR3 bases: TGTGCCAGCAGCCCCTTAGGGGGCGTCGAGCAGTACTTC. The full variable domain, with the rest looked up from reference TRBV7-9 and TRBJ2-7, is DTGVSQNPRHKITKRGQNVTFRCDPISEHNRLYWYRQTLGQGPEFLTYFQNEAQLEKSRLLSDRFSAERPKGSFSTLEIQRTEQGDSAMYLCASSPLGGVEQYFGPGTRLTVT.

In its sample, this clonotype was seen a few times. The rearrangement links TRBV5-5 to TRBJ2-2; the match to TRBD2 covers 8 bases. V lost 2 bases, J lost 0 bases, and 6 bases stayed unmatched. Germline V gene data show CDR1 as SGHKS and CDR2 as YYEKEE (reference sequence). This CDR3 has 17 residues. CDR3 nucleotides: TGTGCCAGCAGCTTCGGTAGCGGGACCTCGAACACCGGGGAGCTGTTTTTT. Encoded protein: CASSFGSGTSNTGELFF.

This clonotype was counted only a few times. This rearrangement joins TRBV4-3 to TRBJ2-1, with 10 nucleotides matching TRBD2. This CDR3 is built from 16 residues. V was clipped by 0 bases and J by 7 bases; unmatched bases: 6. Germline V CDR1 and CDR2: LGHNA, YSLEER. Here the CDR3 reads CASSQEGSGRGNEQFF. The DNA of the CDR3 is TGCGCCAGCAGCCAAGAAGGGAGCGGGAGGGGAAATGAGCAGTTCTTC.

The chain carries TRBV29-1 and TRBJ2-3; D gene uncertain. V dropped 4 bases and J dropped 3 bases, with 14 bases sitting between them. Germline loops: CDR1 SQVTM, CDR2 ANQGSEA. CDR3 size: 14 residues. The CDR3 protein is CSVVLVAKTDTQYF. The CDR3 nucleotides read TGCAGCGTTGTATTGGTGGCTAAAACAGATACGCAGTATTTT.